This T cell receptor (beta chain) was recovered during a study of cytomegalovirus exposure and HLA in healthy donors. The study ran its PCR with 60 Vbeta and 13 Jbeta primers. Source study methods: A later analysis tallied 80 million or so unique TCR beta chains, roughly 11 million of them shared. Sequencing used immunoSEQ multiplex PCR; TCRdb keeps in-frame clones, though not all of them. The DNA was the basis for D and trimming; V, J and clone size are from that table. The sample includes some 67,000 clones, about 77% of them seen just once. This CDR3 has 15 amino acids. The germline V gene encodes CDR1 SGHAT and CDR2 FQNNGV. Trimming at V came to 5 bases and at J to 0 bases, leaving 4 bases not matched to a gene.

Sequences were obtained from PBMCs. The chain employs TRBV11-2 and TRBJ2-3, with 8 bases matching TRBD1. This receptor was taken from a man between 40 and 49 years old in good health and CMV-seronegative. CDR3 residues: CASSRQGPSTDTQYF. For the CDR3, the DNA is TGTGCCAGCAGCCGACAGGGGCCTAGCACAGATACGCAGTATTTT.